The clone carrying this TCR beta chain appeared a few times. This record belongs to a study of TIL therapy for anti-PD-1-resistant metastatic lung cancer. Looking at the study overall: Four tumors were EGFR-mutant and two were ALK-rearranged.

The libraries were made with immunoSEQ v3. Assay used: immunoSEQ multiplex PCR; TCRdb lists only in-frame clones, some missing. This sample carries 95,000 or so clones, roughly 65% of them seen once, and the ten largest clones take approximately 11%. The sample's time point: pre-treatment sample, taken before nivolumab and TIL therapy. Most excised metastases sampled were pleural nodules or supraclavicular lymph nodes. The CDR3 is made up of 16 amino acids. Losses at the gene ends were 5 bases for V and 7 bases for J; bases not matched to a gene: 14. The V gene's germline CDR1 is SGHVS and CDR2 FNYEAQ.

The rearrangement joins TRBV7-6 to TRBJ2-7; 10 bases align to TRBD1. The TCR was taken from a person between 25 and 80 years old with non-small cell lung cancer. The starting material was tumor tissue, obtained at baseline. In nucleotides, the CDR3 is TGTGCCAGCAGCCCTAGACCCGGGACAGGGGTGGGGGAGCAGTACTTC. The encoded protein is CASSPRPGTGVGEQYF.